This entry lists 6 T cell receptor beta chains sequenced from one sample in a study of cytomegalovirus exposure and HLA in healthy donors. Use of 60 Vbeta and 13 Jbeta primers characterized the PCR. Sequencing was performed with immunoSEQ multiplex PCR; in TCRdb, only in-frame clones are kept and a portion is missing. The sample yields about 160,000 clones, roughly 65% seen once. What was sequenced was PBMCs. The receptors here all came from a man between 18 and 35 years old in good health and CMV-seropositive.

Here the CDR3 DNA reads TGTGCCAGCAGCTCGGACAGGGCCCAAGAGACCCAGTACTTC. It encodes CASSSDRAQETQYF. V is TRBV7-2 and J is TRBJ2-5, with 8 bases aligning to TRBD1. V lost 4 bases to trimming and J lost 1 base; unmatched junction nucleotides: 2. CDR3 length: 14 amino acids. In germline, CDR1 is SGHTA, CDR2 FQGNSA.

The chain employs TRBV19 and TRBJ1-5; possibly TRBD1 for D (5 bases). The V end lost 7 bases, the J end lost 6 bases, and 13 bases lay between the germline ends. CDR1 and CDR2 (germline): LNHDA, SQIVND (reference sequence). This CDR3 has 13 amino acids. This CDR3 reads CASTLQGSQPQHF. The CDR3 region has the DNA TGTGCCAGTACTCTTCAGGGTAGTCAGCCCCAGCATTTT.

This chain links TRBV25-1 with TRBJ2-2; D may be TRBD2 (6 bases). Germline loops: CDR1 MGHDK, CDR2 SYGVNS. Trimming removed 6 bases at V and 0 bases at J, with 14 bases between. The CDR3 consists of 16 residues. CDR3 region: CASSILGLPNTGELFF. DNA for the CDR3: TGTGCCAGCAGCATATTGGGACTTCCGAACACCGGGGAGCTGTTTTTT.

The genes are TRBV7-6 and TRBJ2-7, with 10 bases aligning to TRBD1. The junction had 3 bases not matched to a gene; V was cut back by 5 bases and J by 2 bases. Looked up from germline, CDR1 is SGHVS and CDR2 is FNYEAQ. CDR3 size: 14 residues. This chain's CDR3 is CASSIGQGAYEQYV. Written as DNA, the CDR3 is TGTGCCAGCAGCATAGGACAGGGGGCCTACGAGCAGTACGTC.

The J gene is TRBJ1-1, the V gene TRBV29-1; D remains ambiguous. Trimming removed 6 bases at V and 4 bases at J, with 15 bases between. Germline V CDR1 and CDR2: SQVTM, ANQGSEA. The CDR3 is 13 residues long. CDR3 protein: CSVRYDQLTEAFF. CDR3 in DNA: TGCAGCGTGAGGTATGACCAACTCACTGAAGCTTTCTTT.

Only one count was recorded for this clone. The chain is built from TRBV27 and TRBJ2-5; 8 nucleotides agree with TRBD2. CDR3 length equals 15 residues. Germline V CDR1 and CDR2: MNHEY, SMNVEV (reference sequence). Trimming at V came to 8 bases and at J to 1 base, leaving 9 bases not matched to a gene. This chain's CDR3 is CASRKRESGQETQYF. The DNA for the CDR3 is TGTGCCAGCCGTAAGCGGGAGAGCGGCCAAGAGACCCAGTACTTC.